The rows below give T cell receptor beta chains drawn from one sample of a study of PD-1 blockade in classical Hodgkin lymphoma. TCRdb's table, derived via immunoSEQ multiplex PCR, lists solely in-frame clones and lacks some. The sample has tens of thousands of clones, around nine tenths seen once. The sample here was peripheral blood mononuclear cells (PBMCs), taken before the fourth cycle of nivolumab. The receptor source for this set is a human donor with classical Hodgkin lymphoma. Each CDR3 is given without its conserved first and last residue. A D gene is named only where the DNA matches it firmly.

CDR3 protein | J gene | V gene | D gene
ASSDRDTRRPLH | TRBJ1-6 | TRBV27 | NA
ASSLGQGPNNEKLF | TRBJ1-4 | TRBV5-1 | TRBD1
ASSYDSNEQF | TRBJ2-1 | TRBV6-5 | NA
ASSAGAGELF | TRBJ2-2 | TRBV2 | NA
ASSYSLSYEQY | TRBJ2-7 | TRBV6-6 | NA
ASSFTGGNTEAF | TRBJ1-1 | TRBV7-9 | TRBD1
ARRTTSGGNQETQY | TRBJ2-5 | TRBV28 | TRBD2
ASSRPGTGLSYEQY | TRBJ2-7 | TRBV6-6 | TRBD1
ASSIVGALGEQF | TRBJ2-1 | TRBV19 | NA
ATRLDGYT | TRBJ1-2 | TRBV6-1 | NA
ASSLQTKAETQY | TRBJ2-5 | TRBV5-1 | NA
ASSLGTGGYEQY | TRBJ2-7 | TRBV5-5 | TRBD1
ASRGTGLEQPQH | TRBJ1-5 | TRBV6-5 | TRBD1
ASSYPEGRETQY | TRBJ2-5 | TRBV6-6 | NA
ASSRQGNTGELF | TRBJ2-2 | TRBV9 | TRBD1
ASSVRGNTGELF | TRBJ2-2 | TRBV25-1 | NA
ASSLGGNNQPQH | TRBJ1-5 | TRBV5-1 | NA
ASTQDERKGNQPQH | TRBJ1-5 | TRBV19 | NA
ASNDVFRGNDYEQY | TRBJ2-7 | TRBV19 | NA
ASSFGTENYNEQF | TRBJ2-1 | TRBV5-1 | TRBD1
ARGTSSGGYT | TRBJ1-2 | TRBV5-3 | NA
ASSSSGGAYNEQF | TRBJ2-1 | TRBV11-2 | TRBD2